This T cell receptor beta chain came from a study of cytomegalovirus exposure and HLA in healthy donors. The PCR employed 60 Vbeta primers together with 13 Jbeta primers. The method was immunoSEQ multiplex PCR; TCRdb's version includes in-frame clones alone and lacks a portion of them. In the table there are around 150,000 clones, 73% of which are singletons. General observations from the study: CMV serostatus alone was available as immune exposure information.

The junction had 12 bases not matched to a gene; V was cut back by 2 bases and J by 5 bases. The CDR3 covers 17 residues. From germline, CDR1 is SGDLS and CDR2 YYNGEE. Worth noting for this clone: As yet, its antigen is unknown.

The source material was PBMCs. The TCR comes from a human donor in good health. The chain employs TRBV9 and TRBJ2-3, with TRBD1 matching 9 bases. The CDR3 sequence: CASSVPLGTGYVDTQYF. In nucleotides, the CDR3 is TGTGCCAGCAGCGTCCCGTTAGGGACAGGGTATGTAGATACGCAGTATTTT.